The 2 T cell receptor beta chains given below trace back to one sample, sequenced in a study of lymphopenia after photon versus proton radiotherapy. Data came from immunoSEQ multiplex PCR; TCRdb stores just in-frame clones and leaves some out. The sample yields some 41,000 clones, 70% to 90% seen once. The sequencing here drew on peripheral blood, taken from a patient treated with photon-based radiotherapy. These TCRs come from a man between 50 and 59 years old with gastric cancer.

V is TRBV5-6 and J is TRBJ2-2, with 14 bases fitting TRBD2. V was pared by 3 bases and J by 3 bases, with 4 bases of the junction left unmatched. This CDR3 is 17 amino acids long. Germline V gives CDR1 SGHDT, CDR2 YYEEEE. The CDR3 loop is CASSSGLAGAYTGELFF. The CDR3 DNA sequence: TGTGCCAGCAGCTCGGGACTAGCGGGGGCTTACACCGGGGAGCTGTTTTTT.

The chain employs TRBV5-4 and TRBJ2-3; D perhaps matches TRBD2 (6 bases). Germline V gene lookup returns CDR1 SGHNT and CDR2 YYREEE (reference sequence). V was clipped by 0 bases and J by 8 bases, with 13 bases between them. This CDR3 comprises 14 residues. The chain's CDR3 is CASSLDLARGTQYF. CDR3 coding DNA: TGTGCCAGCAGCTTGGATCTAGCGCGGGGTACGCAGTATTTT.